The present T cell receptor (beta chain) was sequenced within a study of pediatric ulcerative colitis. Study-wide findings and caveats: Two patients' blood samples yielded substantially fewer templates. Acute severe colitis showed lower rectal diversity from clonal expansions.

Data came from immunoSEQ multiplex PCR; TCRdb stores just in-frame clones and leaves some out. The data hold around 20,000 clones, with over 65% observed a single time. This CDR3 spans 14 amino acids. V was pared by 8 bases and J by 5 bases, with 18 bases between. CDR1 and CDR2 from the germline V gene are SNHLY and FYNNEI. This clone was counted between two and nine times. Antigen specificity is unknown. One to two pinch biopsies were taken from the rectum during colonoscopy. This TCR was sampled from a boy aged 5-17 years with moderate ulcerative colitis. The sample consisted of gut tissue. The genes are TRBV2 and TRBJ2-5; the D call may be TRBD1 or TRBD2 (5 bases each). The CDR3 protein is CASGGTLHVETQYF. CDR3 nucleotides: TGTGCCAGCGGTGGGACCCTCCATGTGGAGACCCAGTACTTC.